This T cell receptor (beta chain) was documented in a study of T cell repertoires in aging, cancer and after chemotherapy. Background on the study: Glioblastoma patients receiving temozolomide-based therapy gave paired samples before and after chemotherapy. About 9 million TCR reads made up the full dataset.

Study-level findings and limits: No conclusions about immunological memory after chemotherapy can be drawn from the repertoire data.

Peripheral blood genomic DNA, not sorted cells or RNA, was the template. Looked up from germline, CDR1 is MNHEY and CDR2 is SVGAGI. The V and J ends lost 0 bases and 4 bases respectively, with 7 bases between them. This CDR3 is built from 14 residues. Rearranged V-D-J TRB sequences were amplified with a mixed TRB-A/B primer pool. Via MiXCR, TCRdb re-called the multiplex PCR reads, giving one row per CDR3 protein. The table includes roughly 2,600 distinct CDR3 sequences, roughly a third detected once. Judged by abundance, this clonotype is medium-sized. No antigen is known for it. Sequencing was performed on blood. The chain links TRBV6-5 to TRBJ1-3; D is uncertain. The receptor was derived from a human donor with a solid tumor. In DNA form, the CDR3 reads TGTGCCAGCAGTTACTCGAAGTTGGGAAACACCATATATTTT. Its protein is CASSYSKLGNTIYF.